The rows below give T cell receptor beta chains drawn from one sample of a study of monozygotic twins with inflammatory bowel disease. From its re-call of the 5' RACE reads, TCRdb lists each CDR3 protein once, without DNA. The sample has a few hundred thousand distinct CDR3 sequences. Material for sequencing was blood. Receptor source: a human donor with ulcerative colitis or Crohn's disease, or a healthy co-twin of an affected twin (not recorded which). The CDR3 runs from the conserved cysteine through the conserved F or W.

j_gene | v_gene | CDR3aa
TRBJ2-7 | TRBV19 | CASSKGFGVSYEQYF
TRBJ1-6 | TRBV6-5 | CASSYSWGFENSPLHF
TRBJ2-7 | TRBV5-1 | CASSFISGVNEQYF
TRBJ1-3 | TRBV7-2 | CASSLAAPLGNTIYF
TRBJ2-1 | TRBV12-3/TRBV12-4 | CASSFGGYEQFF
TRBJ2-5 | TRBV4-3 | CASSQDLTGQLYQETQYF
TRBJ2-4 | TRBV4-1 | CASSQGGQGVYPRLAKNIQYF
TRBJ2-5 | TRBV7-2 | CASSNRGTTYQETQYF
TRBJ2-5 | TRBV6-5 | CASTYVDKYQETQYF
TRBJ2-3 | TRBV19 | CASSIREWGLAGLSGTDTQYF
TRBJ2-1 | TRBV6-2/TRBV6-3 | CASSTAGPPFF
TRBJ2-3 | TRBV5-1 | CASSVDSTDTQYF
TRBJ2-2 | TRBV3-1 | CASSWKTSPRELFF
TRBJ1-4 | TRBV7-9 | CASRSDEEKLFF
TRBJ2-3 | TRBV5-5 | CASLLADSTDTQYF
TRBJ2-6 | TRBV9 | CASSVTSRTGGPSGANVLTF
TRBJ1-5 | TRBV19 | CASSPIRTGTDQPQHF
TRBJ2-5 | TRBV7-3 | CASSLTSGGSYQETQYF
TRBJ2-5 | TRBV30 | CAWTRVSGQETQYF
TRBJ2-3 | TRBV6-1 | CASREGAIATFTDTQYF
TRBJ2-1 | TRBV5-1 | CASSQAGAYNKQFF
TRBJ1-6 | TRBV5-5 | CASSLSQGFNSPLHF
TRBJ2-1 | TRBV9 | CASSLGGRGGRGEQFF
TRBJ2-1 | TRBV14 | CASSQWGGRGGLYNEQFF
TRBJ2-7 | TRBV4-3 | CASSQDRGGFPYEQYF
TRBJ2-2 | TRBV9 | CASSLSPGTENSLMNTGELFF
TRBJ1-2 | TRBV20-1 | CSASPTGGGYGYTF
TRBJ2-5 | TRBV6-5 | CASSYSSFETQYF
TRBJ2-1 | TRBV7-3 | CASSLELAGDNEQFF
TRBJ1-2 | TRBV7-8 | CASSLALGGESYGYTF
TRBJ2-7 | TRBV5-1 | CASRPKTSGETPYEQYF
TRBJ1-2 | TRBV2 | CASSLTGQGATHGYTF
TRBJ1-6 | TRBV20-1 | CSARDSDRGLSYNSPLHF
TRBJ2-1 | TRBV4-2 | CASSPDQYRDQGQFF
TRBJ2-1 | TRBV7-2 | CASSSLLTGSHEQFF
TRBJ2-7 | TRBV20-1 | CSARGQATSYEQYF
TRBJ2-5 | TRBV7-8 | CASSFAFGGRWETQYF
TRBJ2-6 | TRBV4-1 | CASSQGTWANVLTF
TRBJ2-7 | TRBV12-3/TRBV12-4 | CASSPRGVSNEQYF
TRBJ1-4 | TRBV20-1 | CSARRGQGGEKLFF
TRBJ2-5 | TRBV25-1 | CASSDGTGFGTQYF
TRBJ1-5 | TRBV12-3/TRBV12-4 | CASSLAQTGEWQPQHF
TRBJ2-2 | TRBV4-3 | CASSGFLAGGPGTGELFF
TRBJ2-2 | TRBV27 | CASYLRGGRWAGELFF
TRBJ1-2 | TRBV18 | CASSRPGLNYGYTF
TRBJ2-1 | TRBV2 | CASMQDSYNEQFF
TRBJ2-3 | TRBV7-6 | CASSSPGRNTQYF
TRBJ2-7 | TRBV7-2 | CASSFPPATGYSYEQYF
TRBJ1-4 | TRBV12-3/TRBV12-4 | CASVQGADEKLFF
TRBJ2-1 | TRBV20-1 | CSARDLGYNEQFF
TRBJ2-1 | TRBV20-1 | CSARVLLAGGYNEQFF
TRBJ2-7 | TRBV6-2/TRBV6-3 | CASSYSEQSARTSGRRTYEQYF
TRBJ2-2 | TRBV18 | CASSPTSGSNTGELFF
TRBJ2-2 | TRBV5-1 | CASSYGHNTGELFF
TRBJ2-3 | TRBV7-9 | CASSLGTGRTDTQYF
TRBJ1-2 | TRBV12-5 | CASGLRQGYHYGYTF
TRBJ2-3 | TRBV27 | CASSFLQVRDTQYF